This entry concerns a single T cell receptor (beta chain). The data originate from a study of shared clonotypes between healthy human individuals. The repertoire was sequenced with immunoSEQ multiplex PCR; TCRdb's copy has only in-frame clones and lacks some. The repertoire holds 760,000 or so clones, roughly 96% seen once, with less than 0.25% in the top ten. The naive CD8 subset, CD45RO-negative cells positively selected for CCR7, excluded terminally differentiated effector memory CD45RA+ cells. Germline assignment: CDR1 MNHEY and CDR2 SMNVEV (reference sequence). The CDR3 has 15 amino acids. V lost 5 bases, J lost 4 bases, and 8 bases stayed unmatched.

The material sequenced was naive CD8+ T cells sorted from blood. The rearrangement uses TRBV27 and TRBJ2-7, with 10 bases that match TRBD1. The TCR was taken from a man under 40 in good health. CDR3 sequence: CASSAPRDRGYEQYF. CDR3 DNA: TGTGCCAGCAGTGCCCCGCGGGACAGGGGTTACGAGCAGTACTTC.